The clone carrying this T cell receptor beta chain was seen a handful of times. Antigen: not known. The sample is drawn from a study of beta chain features in type 1 diabetes. Overall study findings and caveats: It was possible that PCR favored shorter templates, equally so in patients and controls. Moderate but significant shortening of TCRB CDR3s was recorded in all four CD4+ subsets from Type 1 diabetes patients.

Sequencing targeted expressed TCRB transcripts, as all isolated RNA had been reverse transcribed. Method: immunoSEQ multiplex PCR; TCRdb's copy keeps in-frame clones and lacks some. This sample has a few hundred thousand clones; about 15% occur once, and the top ten carry approximately 0.019%. The sequencing sample was made of naive CD4+ T cells from blood. This clonotype originated in a woman between 18 and 29 years old in good health.

The chain's CDR3 is CASSGQGTARETQYF. CDR3 bases: TGTGCCAGCAGTGGCCAGGGGACAGCCAGAGAGACCCAGTACTTC. The chain recombines TRBV2 with TRBJ2-5; TRBD1 agrees at 7 bases. This CDR3 is built from 15 residues. Germline V CDR1 and CDR2: SNHLY, FYNNEI. V was pared by 4 bases and J by 4 bases, with 9 bases of the junction left unmatched.